These 7 T cell receptor beta chains originate from one sample sequenced in a study of cytomegalovirus exposure and HLA in healthy donors. 60 Vbeta and 13 Jbeta primers were used in PCR. This table comes from immunoSEQ multiplex PCR, and its TCRdb copy is limited to in-frame clones, with some not included. The table shows 200,000 or so clones, with around 83% occurring only once. The sequenced sample consisted of PBMCs. The receptors come from a woman in her late teens or twenties in good health and CMV-seronegative.

The V gene is TRBV28, the J gene TRBJ2-7; the match to TRBD2 covers 9 bases. The germline V gene encodes CDR1 MDHEN and CDR2 SYDVKM. V was clipped by 4 bases and J by 3 bases; unmatched bases: 10. This CDR3 contains 16 residues. CDR3 DNA: TGTGCCAGCAGTTCCTCCGGGACTAGCCATTTCTACGAGCAGTACTTC. It is translated as CASSSSGTSHFYEQYF.

This clone was seen only once. The J gene is TRBJ2-3, the V gene TRBV7-9; 9 positions agree with TRBD1. Germline-derived CDR1 and CDR2 are SEHNR and FQNEAQ (reference sequence). The CDR3 runs to 16 residues. The trim removed 7 bases at V and 2 bases at J, leaving 10 bases unmatched. CDR3 in amino acids: CASTYTGGLLTDTQYF. The CDR3 DNA reads TGTGCCAGCACCTACACAGGGGGCCTTCTCACAGATACGCAGTATTTT.

The rearrangement links TRBV18 to TRBJ1-5; 10 nucleotides line up with TRBD1. This CDR3 is 16 amino acids long. The V gene's germline CDR1 is KGHSH and CDR2 LQKENI. V shed 0 bases, J shed 1 base, and the junction held 0 bases outside the gene matches. DNA for the CDR3: TGTGCCAGCTCACCACCGGGACAGGGGAGCAATCAGCCCCAGCATTTT. The encoded protein is CASSPPGQGSNQPQHF.

This clone occurred once. J is TRBJ2-1 and V is TRBV6-5, with 12 bases aligning to TRBD2. CDR1 is MNHEY and CDR2 is SVGAGI in the germline V gene. This CDR3 has 15 amino acids. The V segment lost 8 bases and the J segment 6 bases; nucleotides outside the gene matches: 8. The CDR3 region is CASVGLAGGRNEQFF. The CDR3 DNA is TGTGCCAGCGTCGGGCTAGCGGGAGGGCGCAATGAGCAGTTCTTC.

V usage is TRBV5-1 and J usage is TRBJ1-2; tentative D call: TRBD1 (6 bases). V shed 1 base and J shed 2 bases, with 9 bases lying between them. Germline V gene sequence: CDR1 SGHRS, CDR2 YFSETQ. The CDR3 has 14 amino acids. CDR3 residues: CASSLSQGNYGYTF. CDR3 sequence (DNA): TGCGCCAGCAGCTTGTCCCAGGGGAACTATGGCTACACCTTC.

The chain has TRBV7-8 and TRBJ2-1; 10 bases line up with TRBD2. Germline loops: CDR1 SGHVS, CDR2 FQNEAQ. With 1 base clipped from V and 9 bases from J, the junction kept 9 bases outside the gene matches. The length of the CDR3 is 16 residues. The CDR3 DNA reads as TGTGCCAGCAGCTTAGAGGGGATAGCGGGAGGCCGTGAGCAGTTCTTC. It translates to CASSLEGIAGGREQFF.

V usage is TRBV27 and J usage is TRBJ1-5; D is perhaps TRBD1 (5 bases). This CDR3 contains 13 residues. Trimming cost V 3 bases and J 4 bases, with 7 bases left between them. Germline V gene sequence: CDR1 MNHEY, CDR2 SMNVEV (reference sequence). The CDR3: CASSFQGNQPQHF. CDR3 DNA: TGTGCCAGCAGTTTTCAGGGAAATCAGCCCCAGCATTTT.